Listed here are 28 T cell receptor beta chains from one sample, sequenced in a study of cytomegalovirus exposure and HLA in healthy donors. It was with 60 Vbeta and 13 Jbeta primers that the PCR ran. Generated by immunoSEQ multiplex PCR, the TCRdb table keeps only in-frame clones and is missing some. The sample carries approximately 220,000 clones, nearly 80% recorded once. The sequenced sample was PBMCs. Every receptor here comes from a male donor in good health and CMV-seronegative.

The V gene is TRBV2, the J gene TRBJ2-1; a weak D match, TRBD2 (6 bases). The germline CDR1 and CDR2 sequences are SNHLY and FYNNEI. This CDR3 has 17 amino acids. The V end was cut by 0 bases, the J end by 2 bases, with 14 bases between. For the CDR3, the DNA is TGTGCCAGCAGTGAAGCTGACCCGAGACTAGCCTACAATGAGCAGTTCTTC. It codes for CASSEADPRLAYNEQFF.

J is TRBJ1-2 and V is TRBV30, with no clear D. With 1 base removed from V and 0 bases from J, the gap between germline ends came to 9 bases. Germline CDR1 is GTSNPN and CDR2 is SVGIG (reference sequence). The CDR3 sequence is 14 residues long. CDR3 protein: CAWSGGYPNYGYTF. The CDR3 DNA reads as TGTGCCTGGAGTGGAGGTTATCCTAACTATGGCTACACCTTC.

V is TRBV7-2 and J is TRBJ2-1; 10 bases align to TRBD2. The J segment lost 2 bases and the V segment lost 0 bases, leaving 4 bases of the junction unmatched. The CDR3 loop spans 17 amino acids. From germline, CDR1 is SGHTA and CDR2 FQGNSA. The CDR3 sequence is CASSLAISGGTYNEQFF. CDR3 nucleotides: TGTGCCAGCAGCTTAGCGATTAGCGGGGGGACCTACAATGAGCAGTTCTTC.

The rearrangement uses TRBV27 and TRBJ1-6, with 10 positions matching TRBD1. Looked up from germline, CDR1 is MNHEY and CDR2 is SMNVEV (reference sequence). The CDR3 is 17 residues long. V dropped 5 bases and J dropped 4; count of bases not matched to a gene: 8. CDR3 in amino acids: CASSIRQGARYNSPLHF. The CDR3 nucleotides are TGTGCCAGCAGTATTCGACAGGGGGCGAGGTATAATTCACCCCTCCACTTT.

The chain carries TRBV11-2 and TRBJ1-5, with D unclear. CDR1 SGHAT and CDR2 FQNNGV come from the germline V gene. With 5 bases removed from V and 1 base from J, the gap between germline ends came to 9 bases. The CDR3 is 14 residues long. In DNA form, the CDR3 reads TGTGCCAGCAGCCGGGAGCTAAGCAATCAGCCCCAGCATTTT. Protein sequence: CASSRELSNQPQHF.

The chain carries TRBV25-1 and TRBJ2-3; TRBD2 matches at 9 bases. This CDR3 contains 15 residues. Losses at the gene ends were 3 bases for V and 6 bases for J; bases not matched to a gene: 7. CDR1 MGHDK and CDR2 SYGVNS come from the germline V gene. CDR3 in DNA: TGTGCCAGCAGTGAGTGGGCGGGAGGGAAGGATACGCAGTATTTT. Protein: CASSEWAGGKDTQYF.

The rearrangement uses TRBV7-2 and TRBJ1-4; 11 nucleotides line up with TRBD1. CDR1 SGHTA and CDR2 FQGNSA come from the germline V gene. The junction had 2 bases not matched to a gene; V was cut back by 4 bases and J by 4 bases. CDR3 length equals 15 residues. This CDR3 is CASSWDRGNNEKLFF. DNA of the CDR3: TGTGCCAGCAGCTGGGACAGGGGGAATAATGAAAAACTGTTTTTT. Based on the CDR3 plus reference TRBV7-2 and TRBJ1-4, the full variable domain is GAGVSQSPSNKVTEKGKDVELRCDPISGHTALYWYRQSLGQGLEFLIYFQGNSAPDKSGLPSDRFSAERTGGSVSTLTIQRTQQEDSAVYLCASSWDRGNNEKLFFGSGTQLSVL.

The rearrangement uses TRBV11-2 and TRBJ1-4; 9 bases agree with TRBD1. The germline CDR1 and CDR2 sequences are SGHAT and FQNNGV. This CDR3 has 16 amino acids. V was clipped by 4 bases and J by 10 bases; unmatched bases: 13. CDR3 nucleotides: TGTGCCAGCAGCTCCCTCGGACAGGGGTTTTTGGGAAAACTGTTTTTT. Residues: CASSSLGQGFLGKLFF. Filled out from reference TRBV11-2 and TRBJ1-4, the complete variable domain reads EAGVAQSPRYKIIEKRQSVAFWCNPISGHATLYWYQQILGQGPKLLIQFQNNGVVDDSQLPKDRFSAERLKGVDSTLKIQPAKLEDSAVYLCASSSLGQGFLGKLFFGSGTQLSVL.

In this sample, this clone turned up once. The J gene is TRBJ2-1, the V gene TRBV27; possibly TRBD2 for D (5 bases). The CDR3 consists of 17 residues. Trimming took 1 base from V and 4 from J, leaving 17 bases between them. CDR1 is MNHEY, CDR2 SMNVEV, per germline (reference sequence). The CDR3 coding sequence is TGTGCCAGCAGTTTATATTCCAGGAGGCCGATTTACAATGAGCAGTTCTTC. Translating gives CASSLYSRRPIYNEQFF.

The V and J genes are TRBV6-4 and TRBJ2-7; D gene unclear. The germline gives CDR1 MRHNA, CDR2 SNTAGT. The CDR3 extends over 13 amino acids. The V end was cut by 0 bases, the J end by 5 bases, with 8 bases between. The CDR3 sequence is CASSDSSFDEQYF. The CDR3 coding sequence is TGTGCCAGCAGTGACTCGTCCTTTGACGAGCAGTACTTC.

The chain couples TRBV7-2 to TRBJ1-4; D gene uncertain. Between the trimmed V and J ends, which lost 5 bases and 7 bases, there was a span of 20 bases. The CDR3 runs 16 residues. Germline loops: CDR1 SGHTA, CDR2 FQGNSA. CDR3: CASSVEFSRGGEKLFF. As DNA, the CDR3 is TGTGCCAGCAGCGTAGAGTTTAGTCGGGGAGGTGAAAAACTGTTTTTT. The whole variable domain, remainder taken from reference TRBV7-2 and TRBJ1-4, is GAGVSQSPSNKVTEKGKDVELRCDPISGHTALYWYRQSLGQGLEFLIYFQGNSAPDKSGLPSDRFSAERTGGSVSTLTIQRTQQEDSAVYLCASSVEFSRGGEKLFFGSGTQLSVL.

The chain has TRBV7-9 and TRBJ2-7; TRBD2 aligns across 8 bases. The CDR3 extends over 13 amino acids. V was clipped by 7 bases and J by 7 bases; unmatched bases: 9. Germline V gene lookup returns CDR1 SEHNR and CDR2 FQNEAQ (reference sequence). The CDR3 DNA is TGTGCCAGCACCCGAAGTAGCGGGATTGAGCAGTACTTC. Translated: CASTRSSGIEQYF. The full variable domain, completed using reference TRBV7-9 and TRBJ2-7, is DTGVSQNPRHKITKRGQNVTFRCDPISEHNRLYWYRQTLGQGPEFLTYFQNEAQLEKSRLLSDRFSAERPKGSFSTLEIQRTEQGDSAMYLCASTRSSGIEQYFGPGTRLTVT.

The chain links TRBV10-3 to TRBJ1-5; D is undetermined. Germline values: CDR1 ENHRY, CDR2 SYGVKD. The CDR3 consists of 15 residues. The V and J ends lost 0 bases and 2 bases respectively, with 8 bases between them. As DNA, the CDR3 is TGTGCCATCAGTGAGTCCGAGAGGGGCAATCAGCCCCAGCATTTT. Protein: CAISESERGNQPQHF.

The chain links TRBV2 to TRBJ2-4; 8 bases align to TRBD1. This CDR3 contains 14 residues. The germline gives CDR1 SNHLY, CDR2 FYNNEI. The ends lost 6 bases at V and 3 bases at J; junction bases unmatched: 4. The CDR3 DNA sequence: TGTGCCAGCAGCCAACAGGGGGACAAAAACATTCAGTACTTC. Translated: CASSQQGDKNIQYF.

This chain links TRBV11-2 with TRBJ1-2; D is perhaps TRBD1 (6 bases). Germline CDR1 is SGHAT and CDR2 is FQNNGV. CDR3 length: 15 residues. V lost 0 bases and J 5 bases, leaving 13 bases between the germline ends. The CDR3 sequence: CASSLEGGAGYGYTF. DNA for the CDR3: TGTGCCAGCAGCTTAGAAGGGGGGGCGGGGTATGGCTACACCTTC.

V is TRBV28 and J is TRBJ2-7; the match to TRBD1 covers 7 bases. V lost 5 bases, J lost 2 bases, and 6 bases stayed unmatched. This CDR3 is built from 14 residues. Germline V gene sequence: CDR1 MDHEN, CDR2 SYDVKM. This CDR3 is CASSQTGSPYEQYF. CDR3 bases: TGTGCCAGCAGTCAGACAGGGTCTCCCTACGAGCAGTACTTC.

The rearrangement links TRBV7-3 to TRBJ2-2; D is perhaps TRBD2 (6 bases). V lost 1 base and J 1 base, leaving 10 bases between the germline ends. The CDR3 is 16 residues long. Germline V CDR1 and CDR2: SGHTA, FQGTGA. The CDR3 region has the DNA TGTGCCAGCAGCTTAAACTTAGCGGTGAACACCGGGGAGCTGTTTTTT. Translation gives CASSLNLAVNTGELFF.

The J gene is TRBJ1-2, the V gene TRBV7-6; TRBD1 might be the D (5 bases). The CDR3 has 12 residues. CDR1 SGHVS and CDR2 FNYEAQ come from the germline V gene. Trimming cost V 5 bases and J 12 bases, with 16 bases left between them. In nucleotides, the CDR3 is TGTGCCAGCAGCCCCGGGGGGTCTGCGGACACCTTC. It specifies CASSPGGSADTF. Combining the CDR3 with reference TRBV7-6 and TRBJ1-2 gives the whole variable domain GAGVSQSPRYKVTKRGQDVALRCDPISGHVSLYWYRQALGQGPEFLTYFNYEAQQDKSGLPNDRFSAERPEGSISTLTIQRTEQRDSAMYRCASSPGGSADTFGSGTRLTVV.

The chain is built from TRBV4-1 and TRBJ2-7, with a weak D call TRBD1 (6 bases). The CDR3 length is 15 residues. Germline loops: CDR1 MGHRA, CDR2 YSYEKL. Trimming removed 2 bases at V and 2 bases at J, with 13 bases between. The CDR3 protein is CASSQSGTPPYEQYF. CDR3 sequence (DNA): TGCGCCAGCAGCCAATCCGGGACACCACCCTACGAGCAGTACTTC.

J is TRBJ1-1 and V is TRBV11-3; possibly TRBD1 for D (5 bases). Per germline, CDR1 SGHNT and CDR2 YENEEA. The CDR3 extends over 16 amino acids. V lost 0 bases to trimming and J lost 1 base, with 12 bases between them. The CDR3 DNA reads TGTGCCAGCAGCTTAGATCTAGGACACTCGAACACTGAAGCTTTCTTT. It translates to CASSLDLGHSNTEAFF.

The V and J genes are TRBV4-3 and TRBJ2-1, with TRBD2 matching 9 bases. Per the germline V gene, CDR1 is LGHNA and CDR2 is YSLEER. With V trimmed by 1 base and J by 3 bases, 10 bases remained unmatched. The CDR3 has 18 amino acids. CDR3 DNA sequence: TGCGCCAGCAGCCAAGGCTGGTCGGCTAGCGGGAACTACAATGAGCAGTTCTTC. Translation: CASSQGWSASGNYNEQFF.

CDR3 sequence (DNA): TGCAGCGTATCTAGCGGGAGTTCTGAGACCCAGTACTTC. Translated, it gives CSVSSGSSETQYF. The rearrangement links TRBV29-1 to TRBJ2-5; the match to TRBD2 covers 10 bases. After removal of 6 bases from V and 5 bases from J, the junction contained 6 bases not matched to a gene. The germline gives CDR1 SQVTM, CDR2 ANQGSEA. The CDR3 contains 13 residues.

Only a few counts were recorded for this clone. The rearrangement uses TRBV19 and TRBJ2-3, with 7 bases identical to TRBD2. This CDR3 comprises 15 residues. J lost 0 bases, V lost 6 bases, and 6 bases had no gene match. Germline V lookup: CDR1 LNHDA, CDR2 SQIVND (reference sequence). CDR3 DNA: TGTGCCAGTAGCCTCACTAGCGCAAGCACAGATACGCAGTATTTT. Translation gives CASSLTSASTDTQYF.

V and J are TRBV9 and TRBJ2-3, with 10 positions matching TRBD2. Per germline, CDR1 SGDLS and CDR2 YYNGEE. The CDR3 loop spans 15 amino acids. V shed 6 bases and J 2 bases; nucleotides not matched to a gene: 6. This CDR3 is CASNQGLAATDTQYF. The CDR3 DNA is TGTGCCAGCAACCAAGGACTAGCGGCCACAGATACGCAGTATTTT.

This clone was counted a few times. V and J are TRBV6-1 and TRBJ1-1; 8 positions match TRBD1. CDR1 and CDR2 (germline): MNHNS, SASEGT. The trim removed 0 bases at V and 8 bases at J, leaving 5 bases unmatched. The CDR3 is made up of 14 amino acids. For the CDR3, the DNA is TGTGCCAGCAGTGAAGCCGGACAGGGAGGGGAAGCTTTCTTT. As protein: CASSEAGQGGEAFF.

The rearrangement uses TRBV28 and TRBJ1-2; D might be TRBD1 (5 bases). This CDR3 is 12 amino acids long. From germline, CDR1 is MDHEN and CDR2 SYDVKM. The germline V and J ends were trimmed by 7 bases and 8 bases, with 14 bases remaining between them. The CDR3 DNA reads TGTGCCAGCATTCACCAGGGATTCGGCTACACCTTC. It yields the protein CASIHQGFGYTF.

The V gene is TRBV28, the J gene TRBJ1-1; D uncertain. This CDR3 has 14 residues. Germline V gene sequence: CDR1 MDHEN, CDR2 SYDVKM. Trimming took off 7 bases at V and 1 base at J, with 13 bases between the two ends. The CDR3 protein is CASIKTAGNTEAFF. In nucleotides, the CDR3 is TGTGCCAGCATCAAAACGGCAGGGAACACTGAAGCTTTCTTT.

The chain couples TRBV28 to TRBJ1-1; D remains ambiguous. CDR1 MDHEN and CDR2 SYDVKM come from the germline V gene. V shed 5 bases and J shed 0 bases, with 19 bases lying between them. This CDR3 has 17 residues. In DNA, the CDR3 is TGTGCCAGCAGTCCCCCCCGCGCGGGCAGCCTGAACACTGAAGCTTTCTTT. Amino acids: CASSPPRAGSLNTEAFF.